The 21 T cell receptor beta chains listed next were all sequenced from one sample in a study of blood T cells in healthy people across ages. PCR was performed a second time for about 7 to 12 cycles using a sample-barcoded 5' primer and a J-beta primer mix. MiXCR, applied by TCRdb to the 5' RACE reads, yields one record per CDR3 protein. The sample holds roughly 680,000 distinct CDR3 sequences; approximately 49% are singletons and the top ten take roughly 30%. The sample was blood. The receptors were gathered from a woman aged 55-69 years in good health.

The V and J genes are TRBV24-1 and TRBJ2-4; the match to TRBD1 covers 9 bases. The J call may not be correct, given that the DNA end is closer to TRBJ2-5. Germline loops: CDR1 KGHDR, CDR2 SFDVKD. The CDR3 contains 14 residues. In DNA, the CDR3 is TGTGCCACCAGTGATAGGACAGGGGAAGAGACCCAGTACTTC. It encodes CATSDRTGEETQYF.

This clonotype was observed a few times. The V and J genes are TRBV11-2 and TRBJ2-1, with D unclear. The J call may be mistaken, given a closer DNA end match to TRBJ2-7. The V gene's germline CDR1 is SGHAT and CDR2 FQNNGV. The CDR3 is 14 amino acids. The chain's CDR3 is CASSLGPSYNEQYF. CDR3 in DNA: TGTGCCAGCAGCTTAGGGCCCTCCTACAATGAGCAGTACTTC.

V usage is TRBV7-8 and J usage is TRBJ2-1; TRBD2 agrees at 11 bases. The CDR3 sequence is 14 residues long. Germline V gene lookup returns CDR1 SGHVS and CDR2 FQNEAQ. Trimming at V came to 2 bases and at J to 7 bases, leaving 1 base not matched to a gene. CDR3 bases: TGTGCCAGCAGCTTATCTAGCGGGAGGAATGAGCAGTTCTTC. It codes for CASSLSSGRNEQFF.

The V gene is TRBV5-1, the J gene TRBJ2-5, with D possibly being TRBD1 (6 bases). CDR1 SGHRS and CDR2 YFSETQ come from the germline V gene. CDR3 size: 15 residues. V gave up 4 bases and J gave up 4 bases, with 17 bases separating them. CDR3 nucleotide sequence: TGCGCCAGCAGCCCCCGAACAGGGATTCCAGAGACCCAGTACTTC. Encoded protein: CASSPRTGIPETQYF.

This clonotype was observed at least ten times. The rearrangement joins TRBV7-2 to TRBJ2-1; no clear D. Trimming cost V 4 bases and J 9 bases, with 10 bases left between them. From germline, CDR1 is SGHTA and CDR2 FQGNSA. This CDR3 is built from 12 residues. In DNA form, the CDR3 reads TGTGCCAGCAGCTGGCAGTTGGGTGAGCAGTTCTTC. This sequence encodes CASSWQLGEQFF.

The chain uses TRBV24-1 and TRBJ1-2; tentatively, D is TRBD1 (5 bases). V was pared by 3 bases and J by 6 bases, with 13 bases between. CDR1 and CDR2 from the germline V gene are KGHDR and SFDVKD. This CDR3 spans 14 amino acids. CDR3 DNA sequence: TGTGCCACCAGTGATCCCAGGGAAGGGGATGGCTACACCTTC. The encoded protein is CATSDPREGDGYTF.

This clonotype has more than one count but fewer than ten. The chain recombines TRBV7-9 with TRBJ2-1, with TRBD2 identical over 8 bases. Per germline, CDR1 SEHNR and CDR2 FQNEAQ (reference sequence). The CDR3 is 16 residues long. With 2 bases clipped from V and 2 bases from J, the junction kept 5 bases outside the gene matches. CDR3 in DNA: TGTGCCAGCAGCTTATTAAGCGGGAGTCCCTACAATGAGCAGTTCTTC. Translating gives CASSLLSGSPYNEQFF.

The chain couples TRBV7-2 to TRBJ1-4; no reliable D call. Germline-derived CDR1 and CDR2 are SGHTA and FQGNSA. The germline V and J ends were trimmed by 4 bases and 5 bases, with 11 bases remaining between them. This CDR3 has 14 amino acids. The CDR3 nucleotides are TGTGCCAGCAGCTCCGGGATGGGGAATGAAAAACTGTTTTTT. It codes for CASSSGMGNEKLFF.

This chain joins TRBV29-1 and TRBJ2-3; D is perhaps TRBD2 (6 bases). Trimming removed 4 bases at V and 1 base at J, with 21 bases between. The germline V gene encodes CDR1 SQVTM and CDR2 ANQGSEA. The CDR3 runs 17 residues. The CDR3 here is CSVGGAGSGKGTDTQYF. The CDR3 DNA reads as TGCAGCGTTGGAGGAGCGGGTAGCGGAAAAGGCACAGATACGCAGTATTTT.

This clonotype has a handful of counts. V gene TRBV2 combines with J gene TRBJ2-5; D is unclear. V was shortened by 6 bases and J by 1 base, with 12 bases between the two germline ends. Germline CDR1 SNHLY, CDR2 FYNNEI. The CDR3 extends over 14 amino acids. The CDR3 sequence: CASRRGNSQETQYF. The DNA for the CDR3 is TGTGCCAGCAGACGTGGTAACAGCCAAGAGACCCAGTACTTC.

The chain uses TRBV29-1 and TRBJ2-3; the D gene could be TRBD1 or TRBD2 (6 bases each). This CDR3 spans 15 amino acids. Germline V CDR1 and CDR2: SQVTM, ANQGSEA. Trimming shortened V by 1 base and J by 0 bases, and 11 bases separated the two germline ends. CDR3 residues: CSVEGGATSTDTQYF. The CDR3 DNA reads as TGCAGCGTTGAAGGGGGGGCGACTAGCACAGATACGCAGTATTTT.

This chain uses TRBV20-1 with TRBJ1-1, with a weak D call TRBD1 (5 bases). The CDR3 sequence is 12 residues long. CDR1 and CDR2 from the germline V gene are DFQATT and SNEGSKA (reference sequence). V was cut by 6 bases and J by 4 bases, with 12 bases left in between. In DNA form, the CDR3 reads TGCAGTGCGGAGGGCGGGGGCACTGAAGCTTTCTTT. It translates to CSAEGGGTEAFF.

DNA of the CDR3: TGTGCCACCAGTGTTGCGGCGGGGTTCGACAATGAGCAGTACTTC. Translated, it gives CATSVAAGFDNEQYF. This sequence joins TRBV24-1 and TRBJ2-7; TRBD2 might be the D (6 bases). Germline-derived CDR1 and CDR2 are KGHDR and SFDVKD. CDR3 length: 15 amino acids. V was cut by 5 bases and J by 7 bases, with 20 bases left in between.

J is TRBJ1-2 and V is TRBV28, with 9 nucleotides matching TRBD1. Germline CDR1 MDHEN, CDR2 SYDVKM. V dropped 6 bases and J dropped 8; count of bases not matched to a gene: 13. This CDR3 comprises 15 residues. The DNA for the CDR3 is TGTGCCAGCAGGCCTATAGGGACAGGGAGGGAAGGCTACACCTTC. Translating gives CASRPIGTGREGYTF.

This clonotype was observed a handful of times. The chain uses TRBV7-6 and TRBJ2-3; TRBD2 is a possible D gene (5 bases). The germline V gene has CDR1 SGHVS and CDR2 FNYEAQ. The CDR3 contains 12 residues. V was shortened by 5 bases and J by 7 bases, with 10 bases between the two germline ends. The chain's CDR3 is CASSRTGYTQYF. The CDR3 DNA reads TGTGCCAGCAGCAGGACTGGCTATACGCAGTATTTT.

This clonotype has just a few counts. This chain links TRBV20-1 with TRBJ1-1, with D perhaps matching TRBD1 (6 bases). V dropped 5 bases and J dropped 5 bases, with 12 bases sitting between them. The CDR3 runs 12 residues. CDR1 is DFQATT and CDR2 is SNEGSKA in the germline V gene (reference sequence). The CDR3 nucleotides are TGCAGTGCTTTTCAGGGGAGGACTGAAGCTTTCTTT. The encoded protein is CSAFQGRTEAFF.

The chain combines TRBV7-2 with TRBJ1-2; tentatively, D is TRBD1 (5 bases). The CDR3 has 15 amino acids. V lost 1 base, J lost 4 bases, and 13 bases lay in between. Germline V gene sequence: CDR1 SGHTA, CDR2 FQGNSA. The CDR3 loop reads CASSLGGGYGYGYTF. In nucleotides, the CDR3 is TGTGCCAGCAGCTTAGGGGGGGGTTACGGCTATGGCTACACCTTC.

This clonotype came up once. This may come from a read error, since a much larger clone is one base off. CDR3 sequence: CSASSGRGEQFF. The CDR3 DNA reads TGCAGTGCTTCTAGCGGGAGAGGTGAGCAGTTCTTC. The J gene is TRBJ2-1, the V gene TRBV20-1, with 10 nucleotides matching TRBD2. The V gene end was trimmed by 5 bases and the J gene end by 9 bases; junction bases not matched to a gene: 4. The CDR3 is 12 amino acids. Germline V gene data show CDR1 as DFQATT and CDR2 as SNEGSKA (reference sequence).

The V gene is TRBV20-1, the J gene TRBJ2-1, with D tentatively TRBD2 (5 bases). The J call is doubtful: the DNA matches TRBJ2-7 better. The CDR3 runs 15 residues. Germline CDR1 is DFQATT and CDR2 is SNEGSKA (reference sequence). The CDR3 DNA reads as TGCAGTGCTAGAGATCTGGGAGACCACTACAATGAGCAGTACTTC. This gives the protein CSARDLGDHYNEQYF.

The chain links TRBV3-1 to TRBJ2-7, with D unclear. The CDR3 is 13 residues long. Trimming shortened V by 6 bases and J by 4 bases, and 13 bases separated the two germline ends. The germline CDR1 and CDR2 sequences are LGHDT and YNNKEL (reference sequence). The CDR3 sequence: CASRAQQSYEQYF. The CDR3 DNA reads as TGTGCCAGCAGGGCCCAGCAGTCGTACGAGCAGTACTTC.

A note on this clonotype: An end of the junction differs from the germline gene, which may be a read error. The chain couples TRBV7-9 to TRBJ2-1, with TRBD1 matching over 7 bases. The CDR3 is 16 residues long. Per germline, CDR1 SEHNR and CDR2 FQNEAQ (reference sequence). As DNA, the CDR3 is TGTGCCAGCAGCTTAGCGTTACGGGGACAGAGGAATGAGGAGTTCTTC. It codes for CASSLALRGQRNEEFF.